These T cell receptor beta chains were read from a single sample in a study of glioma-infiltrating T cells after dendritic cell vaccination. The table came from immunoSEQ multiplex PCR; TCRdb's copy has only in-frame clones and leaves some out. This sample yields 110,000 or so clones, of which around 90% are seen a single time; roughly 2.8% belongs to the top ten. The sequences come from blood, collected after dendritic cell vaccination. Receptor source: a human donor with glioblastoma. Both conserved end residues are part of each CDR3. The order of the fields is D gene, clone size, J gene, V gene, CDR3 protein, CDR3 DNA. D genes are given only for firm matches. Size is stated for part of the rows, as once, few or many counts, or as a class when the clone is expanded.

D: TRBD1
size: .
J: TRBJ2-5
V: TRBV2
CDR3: CASSDDRGQETQYF
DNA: TGTGCCAGCAGTGACGACAGGGGGCAAGAGACCCAGTACTTC

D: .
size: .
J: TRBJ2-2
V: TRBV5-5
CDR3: CASSYRFGTGELFF
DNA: TGTGCCAGCAGCTACAGGTTCGGCACCGGGGAGCTGTTTTTT

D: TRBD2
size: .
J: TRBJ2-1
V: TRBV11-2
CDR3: CASSLRPKTSVSYNEQFF
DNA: TGTGCCAGCAGCTTACGGCCAAAGACTAGCGTCTCCTACAATGAGCAGTTCTTC

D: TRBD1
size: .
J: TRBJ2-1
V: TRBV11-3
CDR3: CASSLEFGPQGAYNEQFF
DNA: TGTGCCAGCAGCTTAGAATTTGGGCCACAGGGGGCGTACAATGAGCAGTTCTTC

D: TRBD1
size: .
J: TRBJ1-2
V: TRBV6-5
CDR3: CASRSLGQDYGYTF
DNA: TGTGCCAGCAGGTCTCTCGGACAGGACTATGGCTACACCTTC

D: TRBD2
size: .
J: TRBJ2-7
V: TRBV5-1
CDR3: CASSSGGGYEQYF
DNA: TGCGCCAGCAGCTCGGGGGGGGGCTACGAGCAGTACTTC

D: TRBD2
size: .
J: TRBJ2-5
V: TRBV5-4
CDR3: CASSSSGGALETQYF
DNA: TGTGCCAGCAGCAGTAGCGGGGGGGCCTTGGAGACCCAGTACTTC

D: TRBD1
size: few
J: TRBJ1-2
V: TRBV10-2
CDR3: CASTPDRAYGYTF
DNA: TGCGCCAGCACCCCGGACAGGGCCTATGGCTACACCTTC

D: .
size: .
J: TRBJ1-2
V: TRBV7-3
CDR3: CASSSKGVDGYTF
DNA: TGTGCCAGCAGCTCAAAAGGGGTGGATGGCTACACCTTC

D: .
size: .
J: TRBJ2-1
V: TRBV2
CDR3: CASSAAGAYNEQFF
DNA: TGTGCCAGCAGTGCGGCGGGGGCATACAATGAGCAGTTCTTC

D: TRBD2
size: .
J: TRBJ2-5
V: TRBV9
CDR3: CASSAGLAGVETQYF
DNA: TGTGCCAGCAGCGCAGGACTAGCGGGAGTCGAGACCCAGTACTTC

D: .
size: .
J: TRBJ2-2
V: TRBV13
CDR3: CASSSNTGELFF
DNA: TGTGCCAGCAGCTCAAACACCGGGGAGCTGTTTTTT

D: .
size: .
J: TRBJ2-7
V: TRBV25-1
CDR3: CASSDPGRYEQYF
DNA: TGTGCCAGCAGTGATCCTGGGAGGTACGAGCAGTACTTC

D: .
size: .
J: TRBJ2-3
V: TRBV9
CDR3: CASSVGQGIDTQYF
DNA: TGTGCCAGCAGCGTAGGGCAGGGCATCGATACGCAGTATTTT

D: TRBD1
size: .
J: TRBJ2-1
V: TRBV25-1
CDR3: CASSTPGQGTNEQFF
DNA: TGTGCCAGCAGTACACCGGGACAGGGGACCAATGAGCAGTTCTTC

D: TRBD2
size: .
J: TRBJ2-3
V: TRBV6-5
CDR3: CASSYTSGSTDTQYF
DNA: TGTGCCAGCAGTTACACTAGCGGGAGCACAGATACGCAGTATTTT

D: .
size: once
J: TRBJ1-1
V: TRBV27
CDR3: CASSPNWSGRADTEAFF
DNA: TGTGCCAGCAGTCCCAATTGGTCGGGCAGAGCGGACACTGAAGCTTTCTTT